Listed below are T cell receptor beta chains from one sample, sequenced in a study of blood T cell repertoires in COVID-19. The table came from immunoSEQ multiplex PCR; TCRdb's copy has only in-frame clones and leaves some out. The repertoire includes approximately 200,000 clones, over 75% of them detected once, and 4.4% sits in the top ten. The source material was peripheral blood. These receptors came from a man in his fifties or sixties with acute or convalescent COVID-19. The CDR3 runs from the conserved cysteine through the conserved F or W. The D gene is left open where the match is weak. Not all rows give a size; the values are once, few, many and, for expanded clones, a class.

j_call	d_call	clone_size	v_call	cdr3_nt	cdr3_aa
TRBJ2-5	NA	NA	TRBV19	TGTGCCAGTAGTCCCCCGGGCAGGGGAATAGGAGAGACCCAGTACTTC	CASSPPGRGIGETQYF
TRBJ1-1	NA	NA	TRBV5-1	TGCGCCAGCAGCTTGGTAGTAGGAGACACTGAAGCTTTCTTT	CASSLVVGDTEAFF
TRBJ2-3	NA	NA	TRBV14	TGTGCCAGCAGCCAAGATAGGGGAATAGGCACAGATACGCAGTATTTT	CASSQDRGIGTDTQYF
TRBJ1-4	NA	NA	TRBV7-9	TGTGCCAGCAGCTACTCAGGCTGGGGGCGGGAAAAACTGTTTTTT	CASSYSGWGREKLFF
TRBJ2-3	NA	few	TRBV11-2	TGTGCCAGCAGCTTAGTGGCGGACTTCCGTACGCAGTATTTT	CASSLVADFRTQYF
TRBJ1-3	NA	NA	TRBV29-1	TGCAGCGCACGAGGATCTGGAAACACCATATATTTT	CSARGSGNTIYF
TRBJ1-5	NA	NA	TRBV7-9	TGTGCCAGCAGCCCGGGTTATAGCAATCAGCCCCAGCATTTT	CASSPGYSNQPQHF
TRBJ1-2	TRBD1	NA	TRBV5-1	TGCGCCAGCAGCCCTGGACAGGGGGCCTTTATTCCCCACTATGGCTACACCTTC	CASSPGQGAFIPHYGYTF
TRBJ1-2	NA	NA	TRBV6-1	TGTGCCAGCAGTGAATCGTTGGGCCCAAACTATGGCTACACCTTC	CASSESLGPNYGYTF
TRBJ2-2	NA	NA	TRBV27	TGTGCCACCCGGGGTTCCGGCGGAACGAACACCGGGGAGCTGTTTTTT	CATRGSGGTNTGELFF
TRBJ2-4	TRBD1	NA	TRBV7-2	TGTGCCAGCAGTCCTGACAGGGTTAAAAACATTCAGTACTTC	CASSPDRVKNIQYF
TRBJ2-6	NA	NA	TRBV18	TGTGCCAGCTCCAGTTCTGGGGCCAACGTCCTGACTTTC	CASSSSGANVLTF